Given below is one TCR beta chain in context. A TCRbeta library incorporating unique molecular identifiers was prepared. MiXCR, run by TCRdb on the PCR reads, gives a single entry per CDR3 protein. The sample has some 390,000 distinct CDR3 sequences; roughly 22% are singletons. The data belong to a study of T-cell reconstitution after alpha-beta-depleted transplantation in children. The CDR3 totals 11 residues. The germline V gene encodes CDR1 SQVTM and CDR2 ANQGSEA. V dropped 7 bases and J dropped 7; count of bases not matched to a gene: 6. This sequence joins TRBV29-1 and TRBJ2-7, with 8 bases fitting TRBD2. Sequencing was performed on PBMCs from the stem cell graft donor, taken from the stem cell graft. This clonotype originated in a human donor who donated a stem cell graft to a child with acute myeloid leukemia. CDR3 in amino acids: CSAMGGGEQYF. The CDR3 DNA sequence: TGCAGCGCCATGGGCGGGGGGGAGCAGTACTTC.